This entry lists 14 T cell receptor beta chains sequenced from one sample in a study of radiation and T cells in renal cell carcinoma. The time point was: blood 4 weeks post-SBRT, at nephrectomy. Stated treatment: 15 Gy SBRT to primary tumor, nephrectomy 4 weeks later. Using immunoSEQ multiplex PCR, the repertoire was profiled, and TCRdb retains in-frame clones only, with some absent. Altogether around 100,000 clones are present, 75% to 85% being singletons, with the ten largest covering 7.2%. Sequences were derived from blood, sampled from a patient whose treatment included radiotherapy and nephrectomy. These receptor sequences come from a man aged 55 to 70 with renal cell carcinoma.

The chain is built from TRBV27 and TRBJ2-1; D remains ambiguous. Germline CDR1 MNHEY, CDR2 SMNVEV (reference sequence). Trimming pared 2 bases from V and 2 bases from J, leaving 7 bases between. This CDR3 spans 14 amino acids. CDR3 DNA: TGTGCCAGCAGTTTAAGGGCCACCTACAATGAGCAGTTCTTC. Amino acid sequence: CASSLRATYNEQFF.

V gene TRBV27 combines with J gene TRBJ1-1; 8 positions match TRBD1. V shed 5 bases and J 10 bases; nucleotides not matched to a gene: 9. This CDR3 is 13 amino acids long. Germline CDR1 reads MNHEY; CDR2 reads SMNVEV (reference sequence). The CDR3 loop reads CASSPGTGGAAFF. CDR3 sequence (DNA): TGTGCCAGCAGTCCAGGGACAGGCGGTGCAGCTTTCTTT.

This chain links TRBV5-1 with TRBJ2-2; 8 positions match TRBD2. The CDR3 has 16 residues. Germline CDR1 SGHRS, CDR2 YFSETQ. V was clipped by 6 bases and J by 6 bases; unmatched bases: 13. The CDR3 loop reads CASTRGGTSSAGELFF. The DNA for the CDR3 is TGCGCCAGCACCCGCGGCGGGACTAGTTCTGCCGGGGAGCTGTTTTTT.

This clone occurred a few times. This chain links TRBV6-1 with TRBJ2-5, with 9 positions matching TRBD2. Germline assignment: CDR1 MNHNS and CDR2 SASEGT. Trimming at V came to 8 bases and at J to 4 bases, leaving 8 bases not matched to a gene. This CDR3 contains 14 residues. CDR3 in amino acids: CASGSGSGRETQYF. The DNA for the CDR3 is TGTGCCAGCGGTAGTGGTAGCGGGAGAGAGACCCAGTACTTC.

V and J are TRBV2 and TRBJ1-4; D not resolved. Trimming removed 2 bases at V and 5 bases at J, with 9 bases between. The CDR3 sequence is 14 residues long. Per the germline V gene, CDR1 is SNHLY and CDR2 is FYNNEI. The CDR3 DNA is TGTGCCAGCAGTGAAAAGTTGGAGAATGAAAAACTGTTTTTT. It is translated as CASSEKLENEKLFF.

This clone was detected a few times. The V call is TRBV28, the J call TRBJ1-5; no firm D call. Germline CDR1 and CDR2: MDHEN and SYDVKM. This CDR3 contains 14 residues. Trimming stripped 4 bases from V and 2 bases from J, with 9 bases between. The CDR3 loop reads CASSSFPGNQPQHF. The CDR3 DNA reads TGTGCCAGCAGTTCCTTTCCAGGCAATCAGCCCCAGCATTTT.

The chain employs TRBV5-1 and TRBJ1-6; 8 positions agree with TRBD1. Germline V gene data show CDR1 as SGHRS and CDR2 as YFSETQ. This CDR3 region has 16 residues. The V and J ends lost 4 bases and 8 bases, in that order; junction bases with no gene match: 11. The CDR3 nucleotides are TGCGCCAGCAGCCTAGGACAGGGCGGTGGGGATTCACCCCTCCACTTT. It yields the protein CASSLGQGGGDSPLHF.

The rearrangement joins TRBV5-1 to TRBJ2-2; 8 positions agree with TRBD2. With 0 bases clipped from V and 2 bases from J, the junction kept 0 bases outside the gene matches. Germline V gene sequence: CDR1 SGHRS, CDR2 YFSETQ. CDR3 length equals 15 residues. The CDR3 coding sequence is TGCGCCAGCAGCTTGGTAGCGGGAAACACCGGGGAGCTGTTTTTT. Its protein is CASSLVAGNTGELFF.

The chain recombines TRBV21-1 with TRBJ2-5; the table gives TRBD2 as D, unverified against the DNA. TRBV21-1 is a documented pseudogene. CDR3 length: 13 residues. The CDR3, as DNA: TGTGCCAGTGAGGCGGGCAACCAAGAGACCCAGTACTTC. This translates into CASEAGNQETQYF.

The rearrangement uses TRBV19 and TRBJ2-7, with 9 positions matching TRBD1. There are 15 residues in the CDR3. Germline CDR1 reads LNHDA; CDR2 reads SQIVND (reference sequence). The trim removed 4 bases at V and 7 bases at J, leaving 11 bases unmatched. CDR3 residues: CASSRPGTGNEEQYF. In DNA, the CDR3 is TGTGCCAGTAGTAGGCCCGGGACAGGGAATGAGGAGCAGTACTTC.

This clone occurred once. The genes are TRBV7-9 and TRBJ2-3; D may be TRBD1 (6 bases). With 3 bases removed from V and 1 base from J, the gap between germline ends came to 14 bases. CDR1 and CDR2 (germline): SEHNR, FQNEAQ (reference sequence). The CDR3 is 16 amino acids. Written as DNA, the CDR3 is TGTGCCAGCAGCTTCGGATGGGGGCGCGGCACAGATACGCAGTATTTT. Translated, it gives CASSFGWGRGTDTQYF.

This rearrangement joins TRBV28 to TRBJ2-2, with 8 bases fitting TRBD1. Germline assignment: CDR1 MDHEN and CDR2 SYDVKM. CDR3 length: 17 amino acids. Trimming removed 2 bases from V and 2 bases from J; junction bases left unmatched: 7. This chain's CDR3 is CASSLRSGQVNTGELFF. The CDR3 coding sequence is TGTGCCAGCAGTTTAAGGTCGGGACAGGTTAACACCGGGGAGCTGTTTTTT.

The genes are TRBV29-1 and TRBJ2-3; no reliable D call. Trimming cost V 3 bases and J 3 bases, with 10 bases left between them. This CDR3 is built from 13 residues. Germline assignment: CDR1 SQVTM and CDR2 ANQGSEA. The CDR3 DNA is TGCAGCGTTGATTCTTCCGGGACAGATACGCAGTATTTT. Translating gives CSVDSSGTDTQYF.

This clone was counted once. This chain uses TRBV10-3 with TRBJ2-3; no clear D. Germline V gives CDR1 ENHRY, CDR2 SYGVKD. V dropped 5 bases and J dropped 6 bases, with 9 bases sitting between them. This CDR3 comprises 12 residues. DNA for the CDR3: TGTGCCATCAGTCCCCGGGTGGATACGCAGTATTTT. Amino acids: CAISPRVDTQYF.